The sequence of this T cell receptor beta chain was determined in a study of CD8+CD57+ T cells in acquired aplastic anemia. In the study overall: Average DNA yield from sorted CD4+ and CD8+ cells was approximately 3 ug.

V lost 5 bases and J lost 8; bases outside the gene matches: 10. Per the germline V gene, CDR1 is LGHNA and CDR2 is YSLEER. The CDR3 is 16 amino acids. The study profiled TCR beta VDJ and CDR3 using genomic DNA as template. TCRdb re-called the reads through MiXCR, storing one row per CDR3 protein. The table shows 250,000 to 300,000 distinct CDR3 sequences, with 55% to 65% occurring only once. This clonotype was detected a few times. This clonotype was obtained from a human donor with severe aplastic anemia or a healthy control (not recorded which). What was sequenced was sorted CD4+, CD8+, or CD8+CD57+ T cells (not recorded which) from PBMCs. The chain joins TRBV4-3 to TRBJ1-4; 11 nucleotides agree with TRBD1. CDR3 sequence: CASSKKGGQGVEKLFF. CDR3 sequence (DNA): TGCGCCAGCAGCAAAAAAGGGGGACAGGGGGTGGAAAAACTGTTTTTT.